This T cell receptor beta chain stems from a study of CD8+ T cells in alopecia areata. Germline V gene lookup returns CDR1 FNHDT and CDR2 SITEND (reference sequence). CDR3 size: 17 residues. J lost 1 base, V lost 4 bases, and 9 bases had no gene match. Broader study findings: Possibly as an HLA-related effect, TCR sharing across patients appeared less clear than in mice.

Isolated RNA was reverse transcribed into cDNA used as the sequencing template. Clones were read by immunoSEQ multiplex PCR, and TCRdb kept only the in-frame ones, dropping some. The sample includes some 120,000 clones, none of them occurring once. This clone has just a few counts. Its target is not known. The gene names here belong to mouse. The CDR3 end is not reached by the read, which stops 4 residues before it; the germline J gene fills it in. The sequencing sample was made of lesional skin. The chain couples TRBV19 to TRBJ2-2; TRBD2 aligns across 8 bases. This receptor was obtained from a C3H/HeJ mouse with alopecia areata. This line is of MHC haplotype H2-k. This CDR3 reads CASSPLGGELNTGQLYF. Incomplete CDR3 DNA: TGTGCCAGCAGTCCTCTTGGGGGGGAACTAAACACCGGG.